One sample yielded the 32 T cell receptor beta chains listed below, sequenced in a study of T cell responses to AZD1222 COVID-19 vaccine. Profiled with immunoSEQ multiplex PCR; TCRdb holds only in-frame clones, not every one. The sample holds 80,000 to 95,000 clones, around 90% seen once. The sequenced sample was peripheral blood, obtained on day 0 of AZD1222 vaccination. The receptors stem from an adult in good health.

Here the CDR3 reads CAIGQGFDDGEAFF. The CDR3 nucleotides read TGTGCCATCGGTCAAGGGTTTGATGACGGTGAAGCTTTCTTT. The rearrangement joins TRBV10-3 to TRBJ1-1; unclear D gene. Germline CDR1 reads ENHRY; CDR2 reads SYGVKD. The CDR3 contains 14 residues. V was clipped by 8 bases and J by 7 bases, with 20 bases between them.

V is TRBV11-2 and J is TRBJ1-1; D is unclear. The length of the CDR3 is 15 residues. CDR1 is SGHAT, CDR2 FQNNGV, per germline. Trimming took 0 bases from V and 1 from J, leaving 9 bases between them. The CDR3 DNA is TGTGCCAGCAGCTTAGAATGGGTGGGGAACACTGAAGCTTTCTTT. This codes for CASSLEWVGNTEAFF.

The rearrangement links TRBV14 to TRBJ2-6; possible D gene TRBD1, 6 bases. Germline CDR1 is SGHDN and CDR2 is FVKESK. V shed 1 base and J shed 4 bases, with 11 bases lying between them. The CDR3 consists of 16 residues. The CDR3 reads CASSQAPGAGANVLTF. CDR3 sequence (DNA): TGTGCCAGCAGCCAAGCCCCAGGGGCCGGGGCCAACGTCCTGACTTTC.

This chain links TRBV5-1 with TRBJ1-3; a weak D match, TRBD1 (6 bases). The CDR3 length is 14 residues. Trimming removed 4 bases from V and 4 bases from J, with 12 bases in between. CDR1 and CDR2 from the germline V gene are SGHRS and YFSETQ. Here the CDR3 reads CASSGGGPGNTIYF. CDR3 nucleotide sequence: TGCGCCAGCAGCGGAGGGGGTCCAGGAAACACCATATATTTT.

In its sample, this clone was seen once. This chain links TRBV2 with TRBJ2-4, with no clear D. The CDR3 spans 14 residues. V lost 7 bases, J lost 0 bases, and 10 bases lay in between. Per the germline V gene, CDR1 is SNHLY and CDR2 is FYNNEI. In DNA form, the CDR3 reads TGTGCCAGCAAAAATTTGCTAGCCAAAAACATTCAGTACTTC. This translates into CASKNLLAKNIQYF.

The rearrangement joins TRBV28 to TRBJ1-4; D unresolved. This CDR3 region has 11 residues. V was clipped by 3 bases and J by 8 bases, with 4 bases between them. CDR1 and CDR2 from the germline V gene are MDHEN and SYDVKM. The CDR3 region is CASSFEEKLFF. CDR3 DNA: TGTGCCAGCAGTTTTGAGGAAAAACTGTTTTTT.

J is TRBJ1-5 and V is TRBV19, with no clear D. Trimming took off 4 bases at V and 5 bases at J, with 6 bases between the two ends. The germline gives CDR1 LNHDA, CDR2 SQIVND (reference sequence). The CDR3 is 12 residues long. The CDR3 spells CASSTPDQPQHF. DNA for the CDR3: TGTGCCAGTAGTACCCCGGATCAGCCCCAGCATTTT.

The chain employs TRBV2 and TRBJ1-5; 7 nucleotides match TRBD1. J was trimmed by 4 bases and V by 4 bases; bases with no gene match: 10. Germline V gene lookup returns CDR1 SNHLY and CDR2 FYNNEI. This CDR3 is built from 16 residues. The CDR3 DNA reads as TGTGCCAGCAGTGGTAACAGGGGAGGTGGGAATCAGCCCCAGCATTTT. It codes for CASSGNRGGGNQPQHF.

The CDR3 loop reads CASSSRIGRTEAFF. The CDR3 region has the DNA TGTGCCAGCAGCTCCAGGATAGGGAGAACTGAAGCTTTCTTT. The chain joins TRBV11-3 to TRBJ1-1; no clear D. CDR3 length equals 14 residues. Germline CDR1 reads SGHNT; CDR2 reads YENEEA. V was pared by 4 bases and J by 5 bases, with 14 bases between.

The V gene is TRBV2, the J gene TRBJ1-2, with D uncertain. The ends were cut back, 1 base at V and 2 bases at J, with 5 bases in the middle. This CDR3 is 13 amino acids long. Germline V gene sequence: CDR1 SNHLY, CDR2 FYNNEI. In DNA, the CDR3 is TGTGCCAGCAGTGAAGGTTCAAACTATGGCTACACCTTC. The encoded protein is CASSEGSNYGYTF.

The chain employs TRBV3-1 (or the pseudogene TRBV3-2) and TRBJ1-5; D is undetermined. This CDR3 is 13 amino acids long. V was clipped by 4 bases and J by 2 bases, with 6 bases between them. Per germline, CDR1 LGHDT and CDR2 YNNKEL (reference sequence). DNA of the CDR3: TGTGCCAGCAGCCCGGACGGCAATCAGCCCCAGCATTTT. Amino acids: CASSPDGNQPQHF.

The chain combines TRBV30 with TRBJ1-6; the D is unclear. Looked up from germline, CDR1 is GTSNPN and CDR2 is SVGIG (reference sequence). The germline V and J ends were trimmed by 0 bases and 6 bases, with 12 bases remaining between them. The length of the CDR3 is 15 residues. The CDR3 sequence: CAWSVHPSVNSPLHF. For the CDR3, the DNA is TGTGCCTGGAGTGTACACCCATCAGTTAATTCACCCCTCCACTTT.

The J gene is TRBJ2-7, the V gene TRBV18, with D perhaps TRBD2 (6 bases). Germline V gene lookup returns CDR1 KGHSH and CDR2 LQKENI. The CDR3 runs 12 residues. Trimming removed 6 bases from V and 7 bases from J, with 13 bases in between. CDR3 DNA sequence: TGTGCCAGCTCTCCGCGGGGTGCGGAGCAGTACTTC. As protein: CASSPRGAEQYF.

This chain uses TRBV4-3 with TRBJ1-1; D is ambiguous. V lost 1 base and J lost 0, with 6 bases in between. Germline-derived CDR1 and CDR2 are LGHNA and YSLEER. This CDR3 comprises 14 residues. CDR3 residues: CASSQGVVNTEAFF. Here the CDR3 DNA reads TGCGCCAGCAGCCAAGGTGTCGTGAACACTGAAGCTTTCTTT.

The chain links TRBV18 to TRBJ1-1; 8 positions agree with TRBD1. Unmatched junction bases numbered 7, after V lost 1 base and J lost 6 bases. The CDR3 has 15 residues. Germline CDR1 KGHSH, CDR2 LQKENI. CDR3 in amino acids: CASSPLRRTGSEAFF. In DNA form, the CDR3 reads TGTGCCAGCTCACCACTAAGACGGACAGGGTCTGAAGCTTTCTTT.

The rearrangement uses TRBV10-3 and TRBJ2-1; TRBD2 agrees at 8 bases. CDR3 length equals 12 residues. Germline values: CDR1 ENHRY, CDR2 SYGVKD. Trimming at V came to 0 bases and at J to 13 bases, leaving 2 bases not matched to a gene. The DNA of the CDR3 is TGTGCCATCAGTGAGTCGAGCGGGGGACAGTTCTTC. Encoded protein: CAISESSGGQFF.

The chain carries TRBV6-5 and TRBJ1-2; 7 bases map to TRBD1. The ends lost 5 bases at V and 8 bases at J; junction bases unmatched: 14. Looked up from germline, CDR1 is MNHEY and CDR2 is SVGAGI. This CDR3 has 15 amino acids. CDR3 in amino acids: CASSPKPDRPLGYTF. Written as DNA, the CDR3 is TGTGCCAGCAGTCCTAAACCGGACAGGCCACTCGGCTACACCTTC.

The V gene is TRBV7-2, the J gene TRBJ2-3; the match to TRBD2 covers 9 bases. From germline, CDR1 is SGHTA and CDR2 FQGNSA. V shed 2 bases, J shed 2 bases, and the junction held 8 bases outside the gene matches. This CDR3 has 17 amino acids. DNA for the CDR3: TGTGCCAGCAGCTTAAGGTTGCGGGGGGGCCTCACAGATACGCAGTATTTT. Protein sequence: CASSLRLRGGLTDTQYF.

The chain carries TRBV5-8 and TRBJ1-1; D unresolved. The germline CDR1 and CDR2 sequences are SGHTS and YDEGEE. V was shortened by 2 bases and J by 4 bases, with 6 bases between the two germline ends. CDR3 length equals 12 residues. DNA of the CDR3: TGTGCCAGCAGCTTCTACCGCACTGAAGCTTTCTTT. Translating gives CASSFYRTEAFF.

The chain recombines TRBV13 with TRBJ2-7; no definite D call. The CDR3 loop spans 13 amino acids. Germline CDR1 is PRHDT and CDR2 is FYEKMQ (reference sequence). V was shortened by 3 bases and J by 0 bases, with 6 bases between the two germline ends. The DNA of the CDR3 is TGTGCCAGCAGCTTTCCTAGCTCCTACGAGCAGTACTTC. Protein: CASSFPSSYEQYF.

J is TRBJ1-6 and V is TRBV19, with 7 positions matching TRBD1. This CDR3 has 15 residues. The V segment lost 1 base and the J segment 9 bases; nucleotides outside the gene matches: 6. Germline lookup yields CDR1 LNHDA and CDR2 SQIVND (reference sequence). The CDR3 DNA follows: TGTGCCAGTAGTATAGCTGGGACAGAAGCTTCACCCCTCCACTTT. This translates into CASSIAGTEASPLHF.

This clone was detected only once. The V and J genes are TRBV4-1 and TRBJ1-4; D is ambiguous. Germline values: CDR1 MGHRA, CDR2 YSYEKL. V was pared by 1 base and J by 12 bases, with 12 bases between. This CDR3 is 13 amino acids long. The CDR3 coding sequence is TGCGCCAGCAGCCAAGTCGGGTACCCAGAACTGTTTTTT. Translated, it gives CASSQVGYPELFF.

The genes are TRBV9 and TRBJ2-2, with D hard to call. The CDR3 length is 15 residues. The germline V gene encodes CDR1 SGDLS and CDR2 YYNGEE. Trimming cost V 0 bases and J 5 bases, with 11 bases left between them. CDR3 in amino acids: CASSVAMSVTGELFF. DNA of the CDR3: TGTGCCAGCAGCGTAGCTATGTCAGTAACCGGGGAGCTGTTTTTT.

V is TRBV30 and J is TRBJ1-1; D might be TRBD1 (5 bases). Germline V gene lookup returns CDR1 GTSNPN and CDR2 SVGIG (reference sequence). V gave up 5 bases and J gave up 3 bases, with 16 bases separating them. The CDR3 is made up of 14 amino acids. CDR3 sequence reads: CAWVLYGAHTEAFF. The DNA for the CDR3 is TGTGCCTGGGTACTTTACGGGGCACACACTGAAGCTTTCTTT.

This sequence joins TRBV4-1 and TRBJ2-2, with 10 bases that match TRBD2. This CDR3 contains 16 residues. Germline loops: CDR1 MGHRA, CDR2 YSYEKL. The J segment lost 3 bases and the V segment lost 8 bases, leaving 9 bases of the junction unmatched. The CDR3 spells CASRLLAGPHTGELFF. CDR3 in DNA: TGCGCCAGCCGATTACTAGCGGGGCCTCACACCGGGGAGCTGTTTTTT.

The chain carries TRBV7-2 and TRBJ1-1; maybe TRBD1 (5 bases). V was pared by 5 bases and J by 4 bases, with 17 bases between. CDR1 is SGHTA and CDR2 is FQGNSA in the germline V gene. The CDR3 extends over 15 amino acids. The CDR3: CASSRTRIQSTEAFF. CDR3 nucleotide sequence: TGTGCCAGCAGCCGGACAAGAATCCAGTCCACTGAAGCTTTCTTT.

V usage is TRBV6-1 and J usage is TRBJ1-1; D perhaps matches TRBD1 (5 bases). In germline, CDR1 is MNHNS, CDR2 SASEGT. CDR3 length: 15 residues. Trimming removed 2 bases at V and 1 base at J, with 11 bases between. For the CDR3, the DNA is TGTGCCAGCAGTGAATATGGGGCCGGGAACACTGAAGCTTTCTTT. Amino acids: CASSEYGAGNTEAFF.

V usage is TRBV5-5 and J usage is TRBJ1-4, with 10 bases that match TRBD1. The J segment lost 8 bases and the V segment lost 4 bases, leaving 5 bases of the junction unmatched. The CDR3 is 14 residues long. Germline CDR1 is SGHKS and CDR2 is YYEKEE (reference sequence). The CDR3 loop is CASSQGQGREKLFF. Written as DNA, the CDR3 is TGTGCCAGCAGCCAGGGACAGGGGAGGGAAAAACTGTTTTTT.

The J gene is TRBJ1-6, the V gene TRBV7-3; D is possibly TRBD1 (6 bases). The CDR3 extends over 15 amino acids. Germline CDR1 and CDR2: SGHTA and FQGTGA. The V end was cut by 5 bases, the J end by 7 bases, with 15 bases between. CDR3 nucleotides: TGTGCCAGCAGCGACAGGACGGCAGCCAATTCACCCCTCCACTTT. Translating gives CASSDRTAANSPLHF.

The chain couples TRBV18 to TRBJ1-2; 9 positions agree with TRBD1. V lost 3 bases, J lost 8 bases, and 4 bases stayed unmatched. Germline V gives CDR1 KGHSH, CDR2 LQKENI. This CDR3 is built from 13 residues. Here the CDR3 reads CASSPGQGDGYTF. In DNA, the CDR3 is TGTGCCAGCTCACCGGGACAGGGCGACGGCTACACCTTC.

In DNA, the CDR3 is TGTGCCAGCAGCCCTCAGACAGGGGGGATGAACACTGAAGCTTTCTTT. It is translated as CASSPQTGGMNTEAFF. J is TRBJ1-1 and V is TRBV7-6, with TRBD1 matching 9 bases. The CDR3 totals 16 residues. V gave up 5 bases and J gave up 0 bases; unmatched junction bases: 7. CDR1 SGHVS and CDR2 FNYEAQ come from the germline V gene.

This clone was seen a single time. Germline and junction disagree at one end, which may indicate a read error. This chain joins TRBV7-3 and TRBJ2-3, with D hard to call. The germline CDR1 and CDR2 sequences are SGHTA and FQGTGA. The CDR3 extends over 12 amino acids. In nucleotides, the CDR3 is TGTGCCAGCAGCTTGAGCACGGATACGCAGTATTTT. It specifies CASSLSTDTQYF.